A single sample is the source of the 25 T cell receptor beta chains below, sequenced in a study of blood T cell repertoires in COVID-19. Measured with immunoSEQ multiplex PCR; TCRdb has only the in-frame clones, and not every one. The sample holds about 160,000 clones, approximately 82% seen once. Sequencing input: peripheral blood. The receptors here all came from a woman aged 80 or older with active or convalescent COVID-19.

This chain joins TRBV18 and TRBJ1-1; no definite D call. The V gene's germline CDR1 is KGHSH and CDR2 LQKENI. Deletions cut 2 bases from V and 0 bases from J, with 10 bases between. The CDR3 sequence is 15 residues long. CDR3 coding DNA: TGTGCCAGCTCACCAACGGACGGGGTGAACACTGAAGCTTTCTTT. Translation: CASSPTDGVNTEAFF.

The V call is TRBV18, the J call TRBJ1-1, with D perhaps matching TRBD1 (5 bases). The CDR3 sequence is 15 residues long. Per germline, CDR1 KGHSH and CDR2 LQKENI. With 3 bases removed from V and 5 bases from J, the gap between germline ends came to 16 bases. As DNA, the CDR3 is TGTGCCAGCTCACCTGCGGTTGGCGGGGGTACTGAAGCTTTCTTT. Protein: CASSPAVGGGTEAFF.

The CDR3 DNA follows: TGTGCCAGCAGTTACTCGGCAGGGGATCAGCCCCAGCATTTT. It is translated as CASSYSAGDQPQHF. The chain combines TRBV6-5 with TRBJ1-5, with D possibly matching TRBD1 (6 bases). The V end lost 0 bases, the J end lost 5 bases, and 8 bases lay between the germline ends. Germline assignment: CDR1 MNHEY and CDR2 SVGAGI. This CDR3 region has 14 residues.

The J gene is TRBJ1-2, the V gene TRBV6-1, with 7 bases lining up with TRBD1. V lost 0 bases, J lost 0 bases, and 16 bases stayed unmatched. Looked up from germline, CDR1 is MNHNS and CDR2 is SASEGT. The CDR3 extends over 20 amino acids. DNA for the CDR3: TGTGCCAGCAGTGAAGCGCGAGGTGGTTCTCGGGACAGAACTAACTATGGCTACACCTTC. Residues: CASSEARGGSRDRTNYGYTF.

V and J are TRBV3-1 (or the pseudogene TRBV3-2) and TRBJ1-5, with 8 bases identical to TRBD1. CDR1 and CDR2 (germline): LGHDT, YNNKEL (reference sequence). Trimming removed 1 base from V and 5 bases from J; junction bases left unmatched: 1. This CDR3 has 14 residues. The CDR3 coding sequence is TGTGCCAGCAGCCAAGGGACAGGGTATCAGCCCCAGCATTTT. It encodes CASSQGTGYQPQHF.

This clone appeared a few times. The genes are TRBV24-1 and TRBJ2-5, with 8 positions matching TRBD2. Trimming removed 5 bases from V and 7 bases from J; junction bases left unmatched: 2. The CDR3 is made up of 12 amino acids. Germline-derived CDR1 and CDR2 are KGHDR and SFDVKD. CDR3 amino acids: CATSAAGGTQYF. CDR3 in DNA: TGTGCCACCAGTGCGGCGGGGGGGACCCAGTACTTC.

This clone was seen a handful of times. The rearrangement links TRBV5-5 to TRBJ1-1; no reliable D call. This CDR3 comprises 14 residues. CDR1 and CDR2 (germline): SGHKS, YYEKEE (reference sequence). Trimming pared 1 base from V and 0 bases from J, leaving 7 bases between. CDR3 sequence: CASSLSQMNTEAFF. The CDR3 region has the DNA TGTGCCAGCAGCTTGTCACAGATGAACACTGAAGCTTTCTTT.

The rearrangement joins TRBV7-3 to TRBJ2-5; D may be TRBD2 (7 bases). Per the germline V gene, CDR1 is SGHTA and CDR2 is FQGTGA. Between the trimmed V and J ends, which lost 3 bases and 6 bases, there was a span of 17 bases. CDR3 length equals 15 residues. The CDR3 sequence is CASSLGGGDGQTQYF. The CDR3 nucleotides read TGTGCCAGCAGCTTGGGAGGGGGGGACGGACAGACCCAGTACTTC. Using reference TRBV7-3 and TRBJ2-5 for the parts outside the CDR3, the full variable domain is GAGVSQTPSNKVTEKGKYVELRCDPISGHTALYWYRQSLGQGPEFLIYFQGTGAADDSGLPNDRFFAVRPEGSVSTLKIQRTERGDSAVYLCASSLGGGDGQTQYFGPGTRLLVL.

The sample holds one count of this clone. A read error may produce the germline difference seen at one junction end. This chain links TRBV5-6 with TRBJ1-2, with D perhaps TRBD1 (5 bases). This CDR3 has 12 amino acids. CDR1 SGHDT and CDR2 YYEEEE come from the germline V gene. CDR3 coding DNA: TGTGCCAGCAGGTTGGACCAGGGTGTTTACACCTTC. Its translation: CASRLDQGVYTF. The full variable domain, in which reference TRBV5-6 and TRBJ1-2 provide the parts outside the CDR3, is DAGVTQSPTHLIKTRGQQVTLRCSPKSGHDTVSWYQQALGQGPQFIFQYYEEEERQRGNFPDRFSGHQFPNYSSELNVNALLLGDSALYLCASRLDQGVYTFGSGTRLTVV.

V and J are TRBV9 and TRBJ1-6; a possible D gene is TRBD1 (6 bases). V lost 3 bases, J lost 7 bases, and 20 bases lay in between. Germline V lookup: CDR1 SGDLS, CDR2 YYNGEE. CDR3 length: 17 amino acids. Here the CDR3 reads CASSARGTLGRNSPLHF. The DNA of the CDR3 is TGTGCCAGCAGCGCGAGGGGGACCCTGGGGAGAAATTCACCCCTCCACTTT.

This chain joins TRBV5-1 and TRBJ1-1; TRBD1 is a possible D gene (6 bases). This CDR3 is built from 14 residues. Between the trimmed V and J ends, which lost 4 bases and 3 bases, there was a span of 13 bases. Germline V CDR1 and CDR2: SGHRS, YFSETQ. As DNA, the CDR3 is TGCGCCAGCAGCCCCGATCAGGGGTACACTGAAGCTTTCTTT. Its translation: CASSPDQGYTEAFF.

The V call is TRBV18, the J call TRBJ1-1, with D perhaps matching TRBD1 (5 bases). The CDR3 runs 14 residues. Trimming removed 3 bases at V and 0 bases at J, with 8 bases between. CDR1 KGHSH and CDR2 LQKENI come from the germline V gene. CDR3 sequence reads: CASSPGGLNTEAFF. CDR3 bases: TGTGCCAGCTCACCGGGGGGTTTGAACACTGAAGCTTTCTTT.

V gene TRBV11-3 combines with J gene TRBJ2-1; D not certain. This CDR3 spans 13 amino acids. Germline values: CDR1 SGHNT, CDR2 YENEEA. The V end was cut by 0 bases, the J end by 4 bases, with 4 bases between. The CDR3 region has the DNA TGTGCCAGCAGCTTAGACCTTTACAATGAGCAGTTCTTC. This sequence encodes CASSLDLYNEQFF.

The CDR3 DNA follows: TGTGCCAGCAGCTTAAATGGAGCGGGGGACGGGTACGAGCAGTACTTC. Translation gives CASSLNGAGDGYEQYF. The rearrangement joins TRBV7-3 to TRBJ2-7, with 8 bases identical to TRBD2. From germline, CDR1 is SGHTA and CDR2 FQGTGA. The CDR3 is made up of 16 amino acids. Trimming cost V 1 base and J 4 bases; bases outside gene matches: 9. Supplemented by reference TRBV7-3 and TRBJ2-7, the full variable domain reads GAGVSQTPSNKVTEKGKYVELRCDPISGHTALYWYRQSLGQGPEFLIYFQGTGAADDSGLPNDRFFAVRPEGSVSTLKIQRTERGDSAVYLCASSLNGAGDGYEQYFGPGTRLTVT.

The DNA for the CDR3 is TGCGCCAGCAGCAAAGACAGGGGGCCCACTGAAGCTTTCTTT. Residues: CASSKDRGPTEAFF. The rearrangement uses TRBV5-1 and TRBJ1-1; 10 bases line up with TRBD1. The CDR3 has 14 residues. Trimming at V came to 4 bases and at J to 4 bases, leaving 4 bases not matched to a gene. Germline V gene sequence: CDR1 SGHRS, CDR2 YFSETQ.

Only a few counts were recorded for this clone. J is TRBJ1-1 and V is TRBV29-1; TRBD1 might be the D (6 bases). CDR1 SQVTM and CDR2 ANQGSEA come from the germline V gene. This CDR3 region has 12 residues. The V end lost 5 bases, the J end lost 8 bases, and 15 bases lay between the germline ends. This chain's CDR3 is CSVLRGAGEAFF. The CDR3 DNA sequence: TGCAGCGTTTTACGGGGGGCGGGAGAAGCTTTCTTT. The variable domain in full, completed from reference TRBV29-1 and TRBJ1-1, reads SAVISQKPSRDICQRGTSLTIQCQVDSQVTMMFWYRQQPGQSLTLIATANQGSEATYESGFVIDKFPISRPNLTFSTLTVSNMSPEDSSIYLCSVLRGAGEAFFGQGTRLTVV.

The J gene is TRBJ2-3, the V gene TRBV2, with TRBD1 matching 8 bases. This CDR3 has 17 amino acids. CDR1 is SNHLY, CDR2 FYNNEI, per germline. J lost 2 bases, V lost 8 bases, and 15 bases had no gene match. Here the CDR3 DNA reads TGTGCCAGCCCGGGCCCACCCCGACAGGGGCACACAGATACGCAGTATTTT. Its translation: CASPGPPRQGHTDTQYF.

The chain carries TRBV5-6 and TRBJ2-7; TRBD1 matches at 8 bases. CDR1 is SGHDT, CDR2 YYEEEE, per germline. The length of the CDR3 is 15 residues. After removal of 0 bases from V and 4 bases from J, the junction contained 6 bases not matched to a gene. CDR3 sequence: CASSLDDRGRYEQYF. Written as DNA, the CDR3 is TGTGCCAGCAGCTTGGATGACAGGGGTCGGTACGAGCAGTACTTC. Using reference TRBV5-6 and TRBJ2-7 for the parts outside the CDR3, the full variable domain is DAGVTQSPTHLIKTRGQQVTLRCSPKSGHDTVSWYQQALGQGPQFIFQYYEEEERQRGNFPDRFSGHQFPNYSSELNVNALLLGDSALYLCASSLDDRGRYEQYFGPGTRLTVT.

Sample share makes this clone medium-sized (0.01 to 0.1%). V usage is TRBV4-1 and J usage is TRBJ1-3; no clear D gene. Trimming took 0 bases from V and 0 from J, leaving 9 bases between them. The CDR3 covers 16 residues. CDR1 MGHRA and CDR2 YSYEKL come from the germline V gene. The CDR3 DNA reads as TGCGCCAGCAGCCAAGAGGTCAGGAACTCTGGAAACACCATATATTTT. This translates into CASSQEVRNSGNTIYF.

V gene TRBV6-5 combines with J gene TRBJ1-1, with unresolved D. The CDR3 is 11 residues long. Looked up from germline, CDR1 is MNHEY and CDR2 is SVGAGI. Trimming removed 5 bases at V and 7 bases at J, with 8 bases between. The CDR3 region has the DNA TGTGCCAGCAGTACTACAAATGAAGCTTTCTTT. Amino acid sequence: CASSTTNEAFF.

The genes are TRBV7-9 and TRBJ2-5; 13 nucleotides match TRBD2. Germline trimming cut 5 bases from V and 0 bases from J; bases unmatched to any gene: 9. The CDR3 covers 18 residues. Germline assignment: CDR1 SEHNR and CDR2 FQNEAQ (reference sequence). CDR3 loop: CASSGGLAGRLYQETQYF. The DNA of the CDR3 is TGTGCCAGCAGCGGGGGACTAGCGGGACGGCTGTACCAAGAGACCCAGTACTTC.

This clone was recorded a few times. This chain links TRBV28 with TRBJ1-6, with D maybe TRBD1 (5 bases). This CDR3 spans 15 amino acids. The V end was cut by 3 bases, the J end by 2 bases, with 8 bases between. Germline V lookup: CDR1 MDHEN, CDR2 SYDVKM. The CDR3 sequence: CASSLGGTYNSPLHF. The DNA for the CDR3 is TGTGCCAGCAGTTTGGGGGGGACCTATAATTCACCCCTCCACTTT.

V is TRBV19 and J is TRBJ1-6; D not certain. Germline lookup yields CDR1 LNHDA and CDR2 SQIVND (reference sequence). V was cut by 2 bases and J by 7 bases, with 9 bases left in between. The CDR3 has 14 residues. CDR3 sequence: CASSITLVNSPLHF. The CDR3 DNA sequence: TGTGCCAGTAGTATAACTTTAGTGAATTCACCCCTCCACTTT.

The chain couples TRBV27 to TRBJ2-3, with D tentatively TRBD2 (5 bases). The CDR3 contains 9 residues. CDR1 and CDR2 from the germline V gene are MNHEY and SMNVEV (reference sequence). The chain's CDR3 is CPIPGRQYF. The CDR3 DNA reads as TGTCCAATACCGGGAAGGCAGTATTTT.

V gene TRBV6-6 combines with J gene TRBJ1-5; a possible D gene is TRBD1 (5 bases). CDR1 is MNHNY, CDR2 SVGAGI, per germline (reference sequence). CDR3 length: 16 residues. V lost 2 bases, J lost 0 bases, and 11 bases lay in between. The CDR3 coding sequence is TGTGCCAGCAGTTACCTACAGGAGTATAGCAATCAGCCCCAGCATTTT. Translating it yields CASSYLQEYSNQPQHF.